What follows are 15 T cell receptor beta chains derived from one specimen sequenced in a study of blood T cell repertoires in COVID-19. Repertoires were generated with immunoSEQ multiplex PCR, while TCRdb's copy carries only in-frame clones and drops some. The table lists fewer than 350,000 clones, around 86% of them singletons. Sequencing was performed on peripheral blood. Receptors were obtained from a woman aged 55-70 years with active or convalescent COVID-19.

The sample holds one count of this clone. This chain joins TRBV19 and TRBJ2-5; a weak D match, TRBD2 (6 bases). The CDR3 totals 15 residues. The germline CDR1 and CDR2 sequences are LNHDA and SQIVND (reference sequence). The ends were cut back, 5 bases at V and 2 bases at J, with 15 bases in the middle. The CDR3: CASSVRSGGQETQYF. The CDR3, as DNA: TGTGCCAGTAGTGTTAGGAGTGGGGGGCAAGAGACCCAGTACTTC.

The chain joins TRBV10-1 to TRBJ1-5; 8 bases align to TRBD1. CDR3 size: 16 residues. Losses at the gene ends were 2 bases for V and 6 bases for J; bases not matched to a gene: 9. The germline V gene has CDR1 WNHNN and CDR2 SYGVQD (reference sequence). The CDR3 nucleotides read TGCGCCAGCAGTGAGCCCTGGACAGGGTGCGGTCAGCCCCAGCATTTT. Its translation: CASSEPWTGCGQPQHF.

This clone was observed a single time. This chain connects TRBV29-1 to TRBJ2-1, with TRBD2 matching 9 bases. Per the germline V gene, CDR1 is SQVTM and CDR2 is ANQGSEA. The trim removed 5 bases at V and 8 bases at J, leaving 7 bases unmatched. This CDR3 spans 13 amino acids. In DNA, the CDR3 is TGCAGCGTTCAGGTAGCGGGGGCGGATGAGCAGTTCTTC. Its translation is CSVQVAGADEQFF.

The chain uses TRBV5-6 and TRBJ2-7; no reliable D call. The CDR3 runs 14 residues. Trimming removed 2 bases from V and 5 bases from J, with 14 bases in between. From germline, CDR1 is SGHDT and CDR2 YYEEEE. The CDR3 coding sequence is TGTGCCAGCAGCTTTCGAGGAACCCTAGACGAGCAGTACTTC. Protein: CASSFRGTLDEQYF.

V is TRBV27 and J is TRBJ1-5, with D perhaps TRBD1 (5 bases). CDR1 and CDR2 from the germline V gene are MNHEY and SMNVEV (reference sequence). The CDR3 consists of 16 residues. V was shortened by 0 bases and J by 1 base, with 10 bases between the two germline ends. The DNA of the CDR3 is TGTGCCAGCAGTTTATCGGCAGGGCGAAGCAATCAGCCCCAGCATTTT. Translated, it gives CASSLSAGRSNQPQHF.

The V call is TRBV2, the J call TRBJ1-2, with D possibly matching TRBD1 (5 bases). The CDR3 sequence is 14 residues long. CDR1 is SNHLY and CDR2 is FYNNEI in the germline V gene. V was trimmed by 8 bases and J by 5 bases, leaving 18 bases between them. The CDR3 spells CASSEVDRGYGYTF. CDR3 nucleotides: TGTGCCAGCTCAGAAGTGGATAGGGGATATGGCTACACCTTC.

The V call is TRBV3-1 (or the pseudogene TRBV3-2), the J call TRBJ1-4; the match to TRBD1 covers 8 bases. There are 14 residues in the CDR3. V lost 4 bases to trimming and J lost 5 bases; unmatched junction nucleotides: 3. From germline, CDR1 is LGHDT and CDR2 YNNKEL (reference sequence). The CDR3 bases are TGTGCCAGCAGCCTTCGACAGGGGAATGAAAAACTGTTTTTT. Translation: CASSLRQGNEKLFF.

The chain uses TRBV30 and TRBJ2-1; D is unresolved. The CDR3 is made up of 13 amino acids. V dropped 7 bases and J dropped 1 base, with 11 bases sitting between them. Germline V CDR1 and CDR2: GTSNPN, SVGIG (reference sequence). For the CDR3, the DNA is TGTGCCTTTTTGAGGAGTTCCTACAATGAGCAGTTCTTC. It is translated as CAFLRSSYNEQFF.

About this clone itself: Other DNA sequences within the sample encode an identical CDR3. This chain connects TRBV6-5 to TRBJ1-2; D is possibly TRBD1 (6 bases). With 0 bases removed from V and 8 bases from J, the gap between germline ends came to 13 bases. The CDR3 has 14 residues. CDR1 is MNHEY and CDR2 is SVGAGI in the germline V gene. CDR3 sequence: CASSYSASGGGYTF. CDR3 sequence (DNA): TGTGCCAGCAGTTACTCGGCCTCGGGGGGCGGCTACACCTTC.

This clone showed up just a few times. This sequence joins TRBV5-1 and TRBJ2-7; TRBD1 matches at 7 bases. Germline CDR1 reads SGHRS; CDR2 reads YFSETQ. The CDR3 has 14 residues. J gave up 0 bases and V 10 bases, and 10 bases lay outside the gene matches. CDR3 loop: CASSRDRTSYEQYF. DNA for the CDR3: TGCGCCTCCTCCCGGGACAGAACCTCCTACGAGCAGTACTTC.

The chain joins TRBV9 to TRBJ2-3, with 8 bases identical to TRBD2. The CDR3 is 15 amino acids. Germline-derived CDR1 and CDR2 are SGDLS and YYNGEE. After removal of 3 bases from V and 2 bases from J, the junction contained 5 bases not matched to a gene. The CDR3 is CASSGAGANTDTQYF. The CDR3 DNA sequence: TGTGCCAGCAGCGGAGCGGGGGCCAACACAGATACGCAGTATTTT.

This chain uses TRBV5-5 with TRBJ2-7; possibly TRBD2 for D (6 bases). Trimming shortened V by 2 bases and J by 5 bases, and 14 bases separated the two germline ends. CDR1 is SGHKS, CDR2 YYEKEE, per germline (reference sequence). This CDR3 spans 14 amino acids. The CDR3 reads CASSLGLLEDEQYF. CDR3 DNA: TGTGCCAGCAGCTTAGGACTATTAGAAGACGAGCAGTACTTC.

This rearrangement joins TRBV9 to TRBJ1-4; a weak D match, TRBD1 (5 bases). V was clipped by 3 bases and J by 1 base, with 16 bases between them. Germline V gene lookup returns CDR1 SGDLS and CDR2 YYNGEE. The CDR3 loop spans 17 amino acids. CDR3 in amino acids: CASSAGGAGITNEKLFF. Written as DNA, the CDR3 is TGTGCCAGCAGCGCCGGTGGGGCAGGGATAACTAATGAAAAACTGTTTTTT.

The V gene is TRBV25-1, the J gene TRBJ2-4; TRBD1 matches 7 bases. CDR1 MGHDK and CDR2 SYGVNS come from the germline V gene. V gave up 6 bases and J gave up 6 bases; unmatched junction bases: 2. The CDR3 loop spans 12 amino acids. The CDR3 DNA sequence: TGTGCCAGCAGCCGGGACAGAAACATTCAGTACTTC. Protein: CASSRDRNIQYF.

The V gene is TRBV7-8, the J gene TRBJ2-1, with TRBD2 matching 10 bases. Germline V gene lookup returns CDR1 SGHVS and CDR2 FQNEAQ. V lost 5 bases to trimming and J lost 10 bases; unmatched junction nucleotides: 14. The CDR3 consists of 16 residues. The CDR3 DNA reads TGTGCCAGCAGCCCCGGGGCTAGCGGGGGTTTTGGGGAGCAGTTCTTC. Its translation is CASSPGASGGFGEQFF. Variable domain in full (rest from reference TRBV7-8 and TRBJ2-1): GAGVSQSPRYKVAKRGQDVALRCDPISGHVSLFWYQQALGQGPEFLTYFQNEAQLDKSGLPSDRFFAERPEGSVSTLKIQRTQQEDSAVYLCASSPGASGGFGEQFFGPGTRLTVL.